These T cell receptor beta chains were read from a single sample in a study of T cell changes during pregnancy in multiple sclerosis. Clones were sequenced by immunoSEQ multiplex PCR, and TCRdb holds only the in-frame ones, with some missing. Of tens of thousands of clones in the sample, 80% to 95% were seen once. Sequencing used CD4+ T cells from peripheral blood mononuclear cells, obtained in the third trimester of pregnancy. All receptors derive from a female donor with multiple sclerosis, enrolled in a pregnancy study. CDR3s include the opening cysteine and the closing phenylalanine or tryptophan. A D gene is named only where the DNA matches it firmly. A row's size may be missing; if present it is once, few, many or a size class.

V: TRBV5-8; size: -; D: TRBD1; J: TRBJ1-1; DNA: TGTGCCAGCAGCCTTAGAGGGGGCCCTGAAGCTTTCTTT; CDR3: CASSLRGGPEAFF
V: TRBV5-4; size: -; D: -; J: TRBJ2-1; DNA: TGTGCCAGCAGCCTACAGGGTCTGCACAATGAGCAGTTCTTC; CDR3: CASSLQGLHNEQFF
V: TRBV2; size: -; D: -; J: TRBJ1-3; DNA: TGTGCCAGCATTACAAACCCGTCTGGAAACACCATATATTTT; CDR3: CASITNPSGNTIYF
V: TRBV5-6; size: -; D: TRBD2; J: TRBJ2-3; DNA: TGTGCCAGCAGCTTAAGCAGCGGGGGTGATACGCAGTATTTT; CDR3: CASSLSSGGDTQYF
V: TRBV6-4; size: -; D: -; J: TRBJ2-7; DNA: TGTGCCAGCAGTGACGGGGGTGGTGGGGGAGGCTACGAGCAGTACTTC; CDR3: CASSDGGGGGGYEQYF
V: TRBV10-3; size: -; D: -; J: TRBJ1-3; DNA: TGTGCCATCAGTGATGACAGCCAAGGAAACACCATATATTTT; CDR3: CAISDDSQGNTIYF
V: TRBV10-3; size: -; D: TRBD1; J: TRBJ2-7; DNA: TGTGCCATCAGTGAGTCGGGACAGGGCCTCGAGCAGTACTTC; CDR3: CAISESGQGLEQYF
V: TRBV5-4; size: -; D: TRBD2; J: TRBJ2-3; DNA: TGTGCCAGCAGCTTTCGTACTAGCGGGGTTGGAGATACGCAGTATTTT; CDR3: CASSFRTSGVGDTQYF
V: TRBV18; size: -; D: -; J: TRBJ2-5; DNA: TGTGCCAGCTCGCTGGGGGGTGGAGAGACCCAGTACTTC; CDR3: CASSLGGGETQYF
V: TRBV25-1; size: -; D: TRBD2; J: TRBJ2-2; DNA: TGTGCCAGCAGGCCAACACGGACTAGTACCGGGGAGCTGTTTTTT; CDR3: CASRPTRTSTGELFF
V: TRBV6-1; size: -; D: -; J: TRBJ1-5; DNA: TGTGCCACCGAAACAGTTTCCAATCAGCCCCAGCATTTT; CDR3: CATETVSNQPQHF
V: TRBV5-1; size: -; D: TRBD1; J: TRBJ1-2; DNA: TGCGCCAGCAGCTTGGGGACAGGGGGTATCTATGGCTACACCTTC; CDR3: CASSLGTGGIYGYTF
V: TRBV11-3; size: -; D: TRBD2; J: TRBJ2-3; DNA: TGTGCCAGCAGCTTAGAAAGCGGGGGGAACACAGATACGCAGTATTTT; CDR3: CASSLESGGNTDTQYF
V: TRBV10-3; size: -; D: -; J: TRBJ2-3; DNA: TGTGCCATCAGTGAGGGGGCAGGGTCTTCGCATACGCAGTATTTT; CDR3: CAISEGAGSSHTQYF
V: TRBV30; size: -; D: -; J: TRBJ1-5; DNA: TGTGCCTGGAGTAAAGGGACTATTAGCAATCAGCCCCAGCATTTT; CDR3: CAWSKGTISNQPQHF
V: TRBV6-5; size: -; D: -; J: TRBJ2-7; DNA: TGTGCCAGCGGGTCAAGGGGTGGAGAGCAGTACTTC; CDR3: CASGSRGGEQYF
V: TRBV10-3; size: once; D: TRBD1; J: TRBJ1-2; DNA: TGTGCCATCACCGGGGACAGGGAAATAAATGGCTACACCTTC; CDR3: CAITGDREINGYTF
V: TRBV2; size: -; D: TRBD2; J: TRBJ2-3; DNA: TGTGCCAGCAGGACTCGCGGGGGGGCTTATTACGCAGATACGCAGTATTTT; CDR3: CASRTRGGAYYADTQYF
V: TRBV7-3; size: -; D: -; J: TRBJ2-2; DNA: TGTGCCAGCAGCTCAGGGGGGACCGGGGAGCTGTTTTTT; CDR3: CASSSGGTGELFF
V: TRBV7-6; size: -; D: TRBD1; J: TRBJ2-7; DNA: TGTGCCAGCAGCTTCCCGGGACAGGGGGCGATCTTTTTC; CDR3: CASSFPGQGAIFF
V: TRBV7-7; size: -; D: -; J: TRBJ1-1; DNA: TGTGCTAGCAGTCGCAACCGGGACACTGAAGCTTTCTTT; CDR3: CASSRNRDTEAFF
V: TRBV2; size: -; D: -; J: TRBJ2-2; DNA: TGTGCCAGCTCACTCCCGGGAGCGCGCGCCGGGGAGCTGTTTTTT; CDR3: CASSLPGARAGELFF
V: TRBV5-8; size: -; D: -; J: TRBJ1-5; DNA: TGTGCCAGCAGCTTTGGACAGCTGCTCAATCAGCCCCAGCATTTT; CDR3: CASSFGQLLNQPQHF
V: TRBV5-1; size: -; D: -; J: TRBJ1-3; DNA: TGCGCCAGCAGGTCGGACAGTGTCTCTGGAAACACCATATATTTT; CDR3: CASRSDSVSGNTIYF
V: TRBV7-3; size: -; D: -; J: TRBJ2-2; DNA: TGTGCCAGTACCGCGGGGGCCTACACCGGGGAGCTGTTTTTT; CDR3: CASTAGAYTGELFF
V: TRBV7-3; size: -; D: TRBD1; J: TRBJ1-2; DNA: TGTGCCAGCAGCCCTCGACAGGGCTTGAGCTATGGCTACACCTTC; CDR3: CASSPRQGLSYGYTF
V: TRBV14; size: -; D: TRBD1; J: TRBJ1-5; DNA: TGTGCCAGCAGCCAAGGACAGGGGGGATCGGAGCCCCAGCATTTT; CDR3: CASSQGQGGSEPQHF
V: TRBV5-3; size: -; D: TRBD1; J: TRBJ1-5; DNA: TGTGCCAGAAGCACACACCTGACAGGGCCATCTAGCAATCAGCCCCAGCATTTT; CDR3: CARSTHLTGPSSNQPQHF
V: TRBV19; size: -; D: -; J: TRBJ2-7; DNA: TGTGCCAGTAGTCCCAGAGACGTTTTAAGGGGTAACTACGAGCAGTACTTC; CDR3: CASSPRDVLRGNYEQYF
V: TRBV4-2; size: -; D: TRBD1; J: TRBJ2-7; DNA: TGTGCCAGCAGCCAAGATTGGAGACAGGGGGCTTTATTCCGTACCTACGAGCAGTACTTC; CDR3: CASSQDWRQGALFRTYEQYF
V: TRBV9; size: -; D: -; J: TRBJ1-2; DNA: TGTGCCAGCAGCGTAAGAACGGGGTCTGGACTGACTGGCTACACCTTC; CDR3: CASSVRTGSGLTGYTF
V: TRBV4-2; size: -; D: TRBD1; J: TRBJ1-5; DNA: TGTGCCAGCAGCCAAGGGGCAGGGGGCATCAATCAGCCCCAGCATTTT; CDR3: CASSQGAGGINQPQHF
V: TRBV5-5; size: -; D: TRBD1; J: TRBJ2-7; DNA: TGTGCCAGCAGCTTGGCCGGGACAGGCCAGTACGAGCAGTACTTC; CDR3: CASSLAGTGQYEQYF
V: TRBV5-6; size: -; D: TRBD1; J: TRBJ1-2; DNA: TGTGCCAGCAGCTCTCCTGACAGGGTGGGTTTGGGCTACACCTTC; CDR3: CASSSPDRVGLGYTF
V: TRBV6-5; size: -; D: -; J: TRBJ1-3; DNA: TGTGCCAGCAGTTACGATAATGGACAGTCTGGAAACACCATATATTTT; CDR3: CASSYDNGQSGNTIYF
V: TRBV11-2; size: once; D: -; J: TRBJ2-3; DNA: TGTGCCAGCAGCTTAGCCGACCCTAGGGATACGCAGTATTTT; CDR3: CASSLADPRDTQYF
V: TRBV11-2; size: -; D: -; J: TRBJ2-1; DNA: TGTGCCAGCAGCTTAGCGGCCAGGTTGTCGAGCACCTACAATGAGCAGTTCTTC; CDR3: CASSLAARLSSTYNEQFF
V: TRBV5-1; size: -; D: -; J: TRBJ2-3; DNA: TGCGCCAGCGGGGCCGACCCCACAGATACGCAGTATTTT; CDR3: CASGADPTDTQYF
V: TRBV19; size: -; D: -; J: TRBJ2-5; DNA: TGTGCCAGTAGTATCGGGGGGGCAGGGGGCCAAGAGACCCAGTACTTC; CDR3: CASSIGGAGGQETQYF
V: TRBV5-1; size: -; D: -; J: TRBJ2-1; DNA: TGCGCCAGCAGCTTGAATTCTGTCTCCTACAATGAGCAGTTCTTC; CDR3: CASSLNSVSYNEQFF
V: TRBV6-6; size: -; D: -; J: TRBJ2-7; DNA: TGTGCCAGCAGTATGACATACTACGAGCAGTACTTC; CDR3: CASSMTYYEQYF
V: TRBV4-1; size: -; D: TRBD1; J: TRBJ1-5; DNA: TGCGCCAGCAGCCCGGGACAGGGGGTCCAGCCCCAGCATTTT; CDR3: CASSPGQGVQPQHF
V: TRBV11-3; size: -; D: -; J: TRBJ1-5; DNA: TGTGCCAGCAGTTCCCGACCCTTACAGGGAGGCAATCAGCCCCAGCATTTT; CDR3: CASSSRPLQGGNQPQHF
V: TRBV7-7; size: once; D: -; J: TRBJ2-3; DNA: TGTGCTAGCAGCCCTGGGGCGGAGCGCACCGGTACGCAGTATTTT; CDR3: CASSPGAERTGTQYF
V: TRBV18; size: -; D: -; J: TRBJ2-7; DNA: TGTGCCAGCTCACCACTCCAGGGCGCCTACGAGCAGTACTTC; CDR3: CASSPLQGAYEQYF
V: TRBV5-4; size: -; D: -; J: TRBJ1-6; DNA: TGTGCCAGCAGCTTGGCATTAGGGGTGAATTCACCCCTCCACTTT; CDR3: CASSLALGVNSPLHF